Given below is one T cell receptor (gamma chain) in context. This may stem from a read error, because a much larger clone lies one nucleotide away. The source of the sample is a study of gammadelta T cells in human blood. The CDR3 has 15 amino acids. Germline V CDR1 and CDR2: GITISATS, ISYDGTV (reference sequence). TCRdb repeated clone calling on the RT-PCR reads with CATT. This table holds roughly 280 gamma-chain clones, over 14% found once. Sequencing input: Vgamma9Vdelta2 gamma-delta T cells from adult blood. The chain recombines TRGV9 with TRGJP. The sequence was collected from a human donor. The DNA of the CDR3 is TGTGCCTTGTGGGAAAAAGAGTTGGGCAAAAAAATCATGGTATTT. It yields the protein CALWEKELGKKIMVF.